The present T cell receptor beta chain was sequenced within a study of response to subunit inactivated influenza vaccine (dated by TCRdb to the late 2010s). Notes on the research overall: Deep quantitative profiling of the T cell receptor repertoire was used in the study to follow responses to a trivalent subunit inactivated influenza vaccine. On the study overall, not on this receptor specifically: According to the authors, only a limited number of new T cells may be recruited by each seasonal influenza vaccination.

V is cut by 1 base and J by 6 bases, and the space between the germline ends is 17 bases. From its cysteine to its phenylalanine, the CDR3 spans 15 amino acids. Kept here is only the CDR3 DNA, which spans 45 bases and is read in frame from base 1. The germline V gene (reference sequence) provides CDR1 DFQATT and CDR2 SNEGSKA. Libraries were built with RT-PCR. TCRdb names Illumina HiSeq 2500 as the instrument used. Using fastp trimming at Q25 and MiXCR clonotype assembly, TCRdb reanalyzed the public sequencing data and kept in-frame beta chains. Every entry covers one CDR3 protein and lists the most common genes and DNA from its rows. Here the sample has more than 450,000 distinct CDR3 sequences; 10% to 15% occur a single time. The ten largest clones add up to about 10% of the sample. Details on this clonotype: Which antigen it targets is not known. Base qualities are not at hand, and no much larger clone is one base apart.

The receptor comes from a man between 45 and 60 years old who received an inactivated influenza vaccine. Donor details come from another sample of the same person, matched by shared clones. Rearrangement joined TRBV20-1 to TRBJ2-3; the D gene assignment is perhaps TRBD1 or TRBD2, with each matching 5 bases. The sequencing here drew on PBMCs from blood, taken on the day of vaccination. DNA sequence: TGCAGTGCTAGAGTCGGGACCGCCCGTAGCGATACGCAGTATTTT. This sequence encodes CSARVGTARSDTQYF.